This T cell receptor (beta chain) came from a study of blood T cell repertoires in COVID-19. Turning to the study itself: Donors in the United States, Italy and Spain gave samples during acute or convalescent COVID-19. From T cells, B-cell-depleted T cells, or PBMCs came the material, which was cDNA or gDNA.

As originally analysed: Researchers report that nucleated cell counts were estimated from reference gene primer amplification. Sequenced by immunoSEQ multiplex PCR; TCRdb stores in-frame clones only, minus some. V, J and clone size were drawn from that table, and D and trimming were deduced from the DNA. The data hold 50,000 to 70,000 clones, with about 86% observed a single time. The source material was peripheral blood. This sequence originates from a man older than 75 with COVID-19, enrolled during active disease.

In DNA form, the CDR3 reads TGTGCCAGCAGCCAGAGCCAGGACAGGGGCGGCTACACCTTC. Its protein product is CASSQSQDRGGYTF. The chain employs TRBV3-1 (or the pseudogene TRBV3-2) and TRBJ1-2, with 9 bases aligning to TRBD1. The CDR3 totals 14 residues. Germline V gene data show CDR1 as LGHDT and CDR2 as YNNKEL (reference sequence). With V trimmed by 3 bases and J by 8 bases, 7 bases remained unmatched.